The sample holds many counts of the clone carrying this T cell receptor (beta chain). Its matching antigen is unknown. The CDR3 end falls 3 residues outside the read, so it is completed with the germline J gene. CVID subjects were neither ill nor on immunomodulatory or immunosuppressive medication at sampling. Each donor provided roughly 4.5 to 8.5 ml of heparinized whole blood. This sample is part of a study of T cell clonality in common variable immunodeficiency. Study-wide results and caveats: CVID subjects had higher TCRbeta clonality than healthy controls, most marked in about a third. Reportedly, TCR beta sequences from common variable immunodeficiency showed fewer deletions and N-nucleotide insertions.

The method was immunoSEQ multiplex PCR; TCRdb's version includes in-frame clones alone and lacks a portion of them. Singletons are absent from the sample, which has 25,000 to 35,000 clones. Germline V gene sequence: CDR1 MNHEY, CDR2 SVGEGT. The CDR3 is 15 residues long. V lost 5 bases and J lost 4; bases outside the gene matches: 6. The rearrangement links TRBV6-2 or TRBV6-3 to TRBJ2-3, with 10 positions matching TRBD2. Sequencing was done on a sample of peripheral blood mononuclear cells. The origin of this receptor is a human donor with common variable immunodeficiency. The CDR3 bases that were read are TGTGCCAGCAGTCTAGCGGGAGCCGGGCCAGATACG. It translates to CASSLAGAGPDT. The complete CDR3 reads CASSLAGAGPDTQYF.